This T cell receptor (beta chain) is from a study of T cell clonality in common variable immunodeficiency. Measured with immunoSEQ multiplex PCR; TCRdb has only the in-frame clones, and not every one. This table holds just over 20,000 clones with no singletons; the top ten claim about 2%. Findings and caveats of the study: Fewer deletions and N-nucleotide insertions were reportedly seen in common variable immunodeficiency TCR beta sequences.

CDR1 SGHTA and CDR2 FQGNSA come from the germline V gene. This CDR3 has 12 residues. In this sample, this clone turned up many times. Its cognate antigen is unknown. With the read ending 3 residues before the CDR3 end, the germline J gene is used to fill in that end. This sequence originates from a human donor with common variable immunodeficiency. The specimen sequenced was peripheral blood mononuclear cells. The J gene is TRBJ1-1, the V gene TRBV7-2; 9 bases map to TRBD1. CDR3 sequence: CASSLDRGEAFF. CDR3 DNA (partial): TGTGCCAGCAGCCTCGACAGGGGGGAA.